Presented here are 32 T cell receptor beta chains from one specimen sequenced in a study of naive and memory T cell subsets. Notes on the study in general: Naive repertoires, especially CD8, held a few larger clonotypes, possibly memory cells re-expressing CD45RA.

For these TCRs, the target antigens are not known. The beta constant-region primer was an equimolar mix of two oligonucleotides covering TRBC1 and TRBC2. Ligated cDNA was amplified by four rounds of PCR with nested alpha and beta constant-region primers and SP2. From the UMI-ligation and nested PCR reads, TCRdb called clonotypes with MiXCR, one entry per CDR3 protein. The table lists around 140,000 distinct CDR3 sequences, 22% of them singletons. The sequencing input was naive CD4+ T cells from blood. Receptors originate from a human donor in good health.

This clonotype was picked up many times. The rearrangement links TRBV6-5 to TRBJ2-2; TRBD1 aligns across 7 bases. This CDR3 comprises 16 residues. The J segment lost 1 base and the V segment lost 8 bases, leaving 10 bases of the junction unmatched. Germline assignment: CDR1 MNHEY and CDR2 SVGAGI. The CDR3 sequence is CASGILGQLNTGELFF. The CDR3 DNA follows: TGTGCCAGCGGTATTTTGGGACAGTTGAACACCGGGGAGCTGTTTTTT.

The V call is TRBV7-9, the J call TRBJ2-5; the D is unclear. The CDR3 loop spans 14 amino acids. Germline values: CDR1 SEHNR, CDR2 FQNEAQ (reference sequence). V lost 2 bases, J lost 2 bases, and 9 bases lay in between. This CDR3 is CASSLSSGQETQYF. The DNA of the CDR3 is TGTGCCAGCAGCTTAAGTTCCGGTCAAGAGACCCAGTACTTC.

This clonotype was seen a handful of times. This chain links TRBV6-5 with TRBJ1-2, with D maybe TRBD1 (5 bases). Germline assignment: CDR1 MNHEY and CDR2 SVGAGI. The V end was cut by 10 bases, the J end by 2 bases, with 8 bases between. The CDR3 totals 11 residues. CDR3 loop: CATQVNYGYTF. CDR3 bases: TGTGCCACACAGGTCAACTATGGCTACACCTTC.

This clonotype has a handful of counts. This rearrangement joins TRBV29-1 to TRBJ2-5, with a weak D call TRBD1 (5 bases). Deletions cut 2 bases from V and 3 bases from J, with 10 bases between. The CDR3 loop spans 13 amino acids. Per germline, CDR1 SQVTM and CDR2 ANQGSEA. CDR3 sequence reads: CSVEKNRKETQYF. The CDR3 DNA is TGCAGCGTTGAAAAAAACAGGAAAGAGACCCAGTACTTC.

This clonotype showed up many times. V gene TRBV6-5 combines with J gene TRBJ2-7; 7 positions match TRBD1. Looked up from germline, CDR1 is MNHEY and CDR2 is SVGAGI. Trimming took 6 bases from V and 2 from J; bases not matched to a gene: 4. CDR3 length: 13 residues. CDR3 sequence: CASRAGTAYEQYF. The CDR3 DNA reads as TGTGCCAGCAGAGCCGGGACAGCCTACGAGCAGTACTTC.

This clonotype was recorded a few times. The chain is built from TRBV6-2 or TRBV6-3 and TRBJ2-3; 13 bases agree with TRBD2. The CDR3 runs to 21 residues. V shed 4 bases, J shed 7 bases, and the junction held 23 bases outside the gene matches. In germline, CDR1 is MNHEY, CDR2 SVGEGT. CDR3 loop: CASSSHRGLAGEFRFENTQYF. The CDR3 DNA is TGTGCCAGCAGTTCGCACCGCGGACTAGCGGGAGAGTTCCGGTTCGAGAATACGCAGTATTTT.

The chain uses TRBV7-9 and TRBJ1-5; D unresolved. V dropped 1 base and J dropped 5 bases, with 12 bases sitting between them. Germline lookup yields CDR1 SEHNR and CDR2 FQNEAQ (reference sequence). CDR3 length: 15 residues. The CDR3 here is CASSLEGRSDQPQHF. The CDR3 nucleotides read TGTGCCAGCAGCTTAGAGGGCAGGTCGGATCAGCCCCAGCATTTT.

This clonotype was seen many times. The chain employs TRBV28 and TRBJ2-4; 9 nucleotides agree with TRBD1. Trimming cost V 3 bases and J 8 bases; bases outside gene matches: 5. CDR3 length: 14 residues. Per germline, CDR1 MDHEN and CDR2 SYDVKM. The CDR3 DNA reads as TGTGCCAGCAGTTTCAGGGACAGGGTCGACATTCAGTACTTC. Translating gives CASSFRDRVDIQYF.

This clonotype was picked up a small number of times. CDR3 sequence: CASSQGPLASGNPDTQYF. The CDR3 DNA sequence: TGCGCCAGCAGCCAAGGCCCCCTGGCTAGCGGGAACCCAGATACGCAGTATTTT. The chain combines TRBV4-3 with TRBJ2-3, with 9 bases matching TRBD2. The germline gives CDR1 LGHNA, CDR2 YSLEER. CDR3 length equals 18 residues. The V gene end was trimmed by 1 base and the J gene end by 4 bases; junction bases not matched to a gene: 12.

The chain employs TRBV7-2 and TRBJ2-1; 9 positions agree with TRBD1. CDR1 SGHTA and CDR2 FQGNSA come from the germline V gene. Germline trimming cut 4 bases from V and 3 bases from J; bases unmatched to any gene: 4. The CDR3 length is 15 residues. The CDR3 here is CASSSWTGDYNEQFF. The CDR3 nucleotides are TGTGCCAGCAGCTCGTGGACAGGGGACTACAATGAGCAGTTCTTC.

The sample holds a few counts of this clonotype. The CDR3 DNA reads TGTGCCAGCAACCGCGGGAACTTTCGCAATCAGCCCCAGCATTTT. It yields the protein CASNRGNFRNQPQHF. J is TRBJ1-5 and V is TRBV6-1; the D is unclear. V was shortened by 7 bases and J by 2 bases, with 15 bases between the two germline ends. Germline V lookup: CDR1 MNHNS, CDR2 SASEGT. This CDR3 has 15 residues.

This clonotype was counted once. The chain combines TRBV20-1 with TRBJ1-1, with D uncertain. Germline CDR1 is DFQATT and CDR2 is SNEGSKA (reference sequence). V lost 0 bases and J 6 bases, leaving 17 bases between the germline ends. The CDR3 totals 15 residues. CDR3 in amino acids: CSARDRGLFLPEAFF. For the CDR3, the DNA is TGCAGTGCTAGAGATCGAGGACTGTTTCTTCCTGAAGCTTTCTTT.

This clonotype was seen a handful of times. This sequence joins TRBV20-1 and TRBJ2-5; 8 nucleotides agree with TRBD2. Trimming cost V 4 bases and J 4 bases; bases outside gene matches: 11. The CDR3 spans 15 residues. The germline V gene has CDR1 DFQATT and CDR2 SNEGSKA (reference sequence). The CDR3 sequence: CSATPRLATRETQYF. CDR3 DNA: TGCAGTGCTACCCCGAGACTAGCGACCAGAGAGACCCAGTACTTC.

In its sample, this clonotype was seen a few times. The CDR3 here is CASSEALRFGSEQYF. The CDR3 DNA reads TGTGCCAGCAGTGAAGCGCTCAGATTCGGGAGCGAGCAGTACTTC. The gene calls are TRBV2 and TRBJ2-7; D is perhaps TRBD2 (6 bases). Germline-derived CDR1 and CDR2 are SNHLY and FYNNEI. Trimming left V 0 bases short and J 6 bases short, with 15 bases between. The CDR3 length is 15 residues.

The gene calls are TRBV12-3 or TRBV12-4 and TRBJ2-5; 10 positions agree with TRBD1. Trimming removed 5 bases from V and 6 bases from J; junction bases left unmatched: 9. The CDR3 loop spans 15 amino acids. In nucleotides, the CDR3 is TGTGCCAGCAGTATCACGACAGGGGGCTGGCAGACCCAGTACTTC. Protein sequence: CASSITTGGWQTQYF.

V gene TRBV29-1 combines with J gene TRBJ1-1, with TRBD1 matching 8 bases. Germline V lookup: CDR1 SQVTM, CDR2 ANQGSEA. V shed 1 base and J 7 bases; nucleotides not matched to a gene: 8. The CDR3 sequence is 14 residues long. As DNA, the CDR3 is TGCAGCGTTGAAGGAGCCAGGGGGCAGGATGAAGCTTTCTTT. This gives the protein CSVEGARGQDEAFF.

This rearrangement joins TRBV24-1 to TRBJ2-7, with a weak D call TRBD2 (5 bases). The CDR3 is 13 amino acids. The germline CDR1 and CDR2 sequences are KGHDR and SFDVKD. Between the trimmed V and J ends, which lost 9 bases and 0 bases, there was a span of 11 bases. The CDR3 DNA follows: TGTGCCACCGGACGAGCGGACTCCTACGAGCAGTACTTC. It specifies CATGRADSYEQYF.

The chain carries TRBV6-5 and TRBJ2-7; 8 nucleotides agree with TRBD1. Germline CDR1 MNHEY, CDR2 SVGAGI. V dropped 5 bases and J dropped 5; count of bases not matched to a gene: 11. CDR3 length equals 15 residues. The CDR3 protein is CASSKNQDRVHEQYF. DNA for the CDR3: TGTGCCAGCAGTAAAAATCAGGACAGGGTCCACGAGCAGTACTTC.

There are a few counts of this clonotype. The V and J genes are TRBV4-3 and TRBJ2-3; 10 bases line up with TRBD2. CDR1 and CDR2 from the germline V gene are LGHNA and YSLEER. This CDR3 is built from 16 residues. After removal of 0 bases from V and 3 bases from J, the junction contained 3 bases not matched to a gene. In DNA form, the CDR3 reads TGCGCCAGCAGCCAAGACGCTAGCGGGAGTACAGATACGCAGTATTTT. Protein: CASSQDASGSTDTQYF.

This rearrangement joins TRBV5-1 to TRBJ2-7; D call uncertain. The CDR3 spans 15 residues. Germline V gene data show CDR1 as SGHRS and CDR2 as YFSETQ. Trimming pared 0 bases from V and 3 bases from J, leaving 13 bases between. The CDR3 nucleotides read TGCGCCAGCAGCTTGGCTACGGGTACAAACTACGAGCAGTACTTC. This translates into CASSLATGTNYEQYF.

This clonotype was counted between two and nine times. The CDR3 here is CASSGPLTAASKNTEAFF. CDR3 nucleotides: TGTGCCAGCAGTGGCCCGCTTACAGCGGCTTCCAAGAACACTGAAGCTTTCTTT. The chain employs TRBV6-5 and TRBJ1-1; D is undetermined. Germline assignment: CDR1 MNHEY and CDR2 SVGAGI. This CDR3 region has 18 residues. V was trimmed by 5 bases and J by 1 base, leaving 23 bases between them.

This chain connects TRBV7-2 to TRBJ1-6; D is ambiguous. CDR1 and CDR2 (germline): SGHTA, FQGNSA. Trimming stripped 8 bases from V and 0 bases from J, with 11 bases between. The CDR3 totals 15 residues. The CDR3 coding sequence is TGTGCCAGCGTTGGACGGAGCTCCTATAATTCACCCCTCCACTTT. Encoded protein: CASVGRSSYNSPLHF.

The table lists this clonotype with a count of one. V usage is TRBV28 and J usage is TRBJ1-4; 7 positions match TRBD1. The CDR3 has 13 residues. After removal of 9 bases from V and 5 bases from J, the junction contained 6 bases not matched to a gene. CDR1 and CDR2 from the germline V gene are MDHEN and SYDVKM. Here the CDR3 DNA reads TGTGCCAGTTTGACAGGGACAAATGAAAAACTGTTTTTT. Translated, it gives CASLTGTNEKLFF.

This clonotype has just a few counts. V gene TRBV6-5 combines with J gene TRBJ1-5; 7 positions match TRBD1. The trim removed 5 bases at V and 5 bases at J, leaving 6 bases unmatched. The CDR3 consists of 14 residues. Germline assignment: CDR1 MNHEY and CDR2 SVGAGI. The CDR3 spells CASSVDRAYQPQHF. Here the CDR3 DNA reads TGTGCCAGCAGTGTAGACAGGGCTTATCAGCCCCAGCATTTT.

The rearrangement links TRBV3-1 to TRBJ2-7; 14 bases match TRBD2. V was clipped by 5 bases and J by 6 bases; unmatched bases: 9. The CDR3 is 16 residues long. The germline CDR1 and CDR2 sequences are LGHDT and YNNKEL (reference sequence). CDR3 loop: CASSGRGLAGVAEQYF. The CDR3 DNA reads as TGTGCCAGCAGCGGACGGGGACTAGCGGGAGTAGCCGAGCAGTACTTC.

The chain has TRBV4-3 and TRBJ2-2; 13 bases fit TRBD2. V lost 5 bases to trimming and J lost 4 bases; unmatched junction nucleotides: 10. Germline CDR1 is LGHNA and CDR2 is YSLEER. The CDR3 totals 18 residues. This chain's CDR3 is CASSGAGLAGVGTGELFF. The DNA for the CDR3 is TGCGCCAGCAGCGGGGCAGGACTAGCGGGAGTCGGCACCGGGGAGCTGTTTTTT.

CDR3 nucleotides: TGTGCTAGTGCCGAGAGAGGGGGTGAGCAGTTCTTC. It translates to CASAERGGEQFF. This chain links TRBV12-5 with TRBJ2-1; perhaps TRBD1 as D (6 bases). The CDR3 extends over 12 amino acids. Germline CDR1 is LGHNT and CDR2 is FRNRAP. V shed 7 bases and J shed 9 bases, with 13 bases lying between them.

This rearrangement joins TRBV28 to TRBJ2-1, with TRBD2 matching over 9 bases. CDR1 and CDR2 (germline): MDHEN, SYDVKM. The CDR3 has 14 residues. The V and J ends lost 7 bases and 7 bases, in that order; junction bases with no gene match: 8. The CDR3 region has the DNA TGTGCCAGCACCCGGGGGAGCGGGAGGAATGAGCAGTTCTTC. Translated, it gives CASTRGSGRNEQFF.

The CDR3 reads CASSPDVKTQYF. The CDR3 DNA sequence: TGTGCCAGCAGCCCGGACGTAAAGACCCAGTACTTC. The chain is built from TRBV7-2 and TRBJ2-5; D gene unclear. V lost 5 bases and J 6 bases, leaving 10 bases between the germline ends. This CDR3 region has 12 residues. CDR1 is SGHTA, CDR2 FQGNSA, per germline.

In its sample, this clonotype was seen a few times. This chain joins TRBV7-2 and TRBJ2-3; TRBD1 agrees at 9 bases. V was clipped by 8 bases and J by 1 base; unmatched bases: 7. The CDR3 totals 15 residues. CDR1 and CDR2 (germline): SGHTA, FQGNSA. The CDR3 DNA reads TGTGCCAGCCATTTCGGGGACAGGGGCACAGATACGCAGTATTTT. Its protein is CASHFGDRGTDTQYF.

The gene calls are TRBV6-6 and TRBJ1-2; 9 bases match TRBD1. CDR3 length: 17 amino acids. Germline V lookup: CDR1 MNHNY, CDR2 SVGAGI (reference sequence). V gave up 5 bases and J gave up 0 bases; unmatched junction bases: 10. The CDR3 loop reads CASSTTGGVSSNYGYTF. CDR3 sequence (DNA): TGTGCCAGCAGTACGACAGGGGGAGTGTCGTCTAACTATGGCTACACCTTC.

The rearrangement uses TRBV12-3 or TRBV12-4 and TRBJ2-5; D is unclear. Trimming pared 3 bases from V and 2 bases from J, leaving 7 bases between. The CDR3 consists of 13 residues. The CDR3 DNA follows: TGTGCCAGCAGTTTTACCCAGCAAGAGACCCAGTACTTC. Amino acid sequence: CASSFTQQETQYF.